A selection of T cell receptor beta chains follows, all from one sample in a study of early T cells in non-severe SARS-CoV-2 infection. TCRdb itself ran the 5' RACE reads through MiXCR, one entry per CDR3 protein. The sample consists of about 55,000 distinct CDR3 sequences, roughly an eighth of them appearing once. Sample: whole blood, taken at baseline. The receptor source for this set is an adult who was a healthcare worker with PCR-confirmed SARS-CoV-2 infection or an uninfected control (not recorded which). The conserved cysteine and the conserved F or W are not part of the CDR3 here.

v_gene	j_gene	CDR3aa
TRBV24-1	TRBJ2-5	ATSDPRRRQETQY
TRBV7-2	TRBJ2-1	ATTVSGLTTNEQF
TRBV7-9	TRBJ2-2	ASSLSGIAGELF
TRBV14	TRBJ1-6	ASSQGGGYGPLH
TRBV27	TRBJ1-5	ASSLMSGGNQPQH
TRBV27	TRBJ2-7	ASSSGSSWASSYEQY
TRBV19	TRBJ2-1	ASSTRQGGRSYNEQF
TRBV6-5	TRBJ1-5	ASSPLRAGADGQPQH
TRBV3-1	TRBJ2-1	ASSQETRGYNEQF
TRBV19	TRBJ2-3	ASSIGEGTDTQY
TRBV28	TRBJ2-1	ASSFVESYNEQF
TRBV2	TRBJ2-4	ASSETGTAQNIQY
TRBV20-1	TRBJ2-7	SARVDRGPYEQY
TRBV28	TRBJ1-1	ASSLYATEAF
TRBV2	TRBJ2-1	ASSELTSGLYNEQF
TRBV12-3/TRBV12-4	TRBJ2-7	ASSSGRTGNYEQY
TRBV20-1	TRBJ2-1	SARGPDSYNEQF
TRBV28	TRBJ2-7	ASSLWVSGSSEQY
TRBV15	TRBJ1-3	ATSSDRRGNTIY
TRBV21-1	TRBJ1-4	ASSLRDSRKEKLF
TRBV24-1	TRBJ2-4	ATSDRPGRDKDRDIQY
TRBV6-2/TRBV6-3	TRBJ1-1	ASSSWAKNTEAF
TRBV19	TRBJ2-1	AISMVPTGEGSYNEQF
TRBV9	TRBJ2-3	ASSGTRGADTQY
TRBV4-3	TRBJ1-1	ASSQDRRGYTPEAF
TRBV5-1	TRBJ1-1	ASSLFLNTEAF
TRBV10-2	TRBJ2-7	ASSESIGPSGEQY
TRBV7-9	TRBJ1-5	ASSLDGNQPQH
TRBV7-9	TRBJ2-5	ASSPRPQETQY
TRBV28	TRBJ2-5	ATGLDRGPETQY
TRBV7-3	TRBJ1-5	ASSSRISGSNQPQH
TRBV7-6	TRBJ2-7	ASSLAGGGGYEQY
TRBV19	TRBJ2-5	ASSIVAGSFQETQY
TRBV27	TRBJ2-1	ASSFGTGNSAYNEQF
TRBV25-1	TRBJ1-1	ASSGWGSNTEAF
TRBV9	TRBJ2-5	ASSRAAYQETQY
TRBV6-2/TRBV6-3	TRBJ2-5	ASSFPIETQY
TRBV20-1	TRBJ1-1	SASSLRSNTEAF
TRBV4-3	TRBJ1-5	ASSHDRGGDQPQH
TRBV5-6	TRBJ2-2	ASSSDPGELF